This T cell receptor (beta chain) was sequenced for a study of OX40 agonist ivuxolimab in advanced cancers. Study-level background: Patients were given ivuxolimab, an antibody that agonizes OX40 (CD134). Dose-escalation patients were diagnosed with hepatocellular carcinoma, melanoma, renal cell cancer or head and neck cancer. General study points: At 0.1 to 3.0 mg/kg and by week 6, clonal expansion occurred in CD4+ and CD8+ blood T cells. More expanded clones were found, on average, in CD8+ than in CD4+ T cells.

The germline V gene encodes CDR1 MNHEY and CDR2 SMNVEV (reference sequence). V lost 5 bases and J 6 bases, leaving 16 bases between the germline ends. The CDR3 is made up of 14 amino acids. Of note for this clone: As yet, its antigen is unknown.

The method was immunoSEQ multiplex PCR; TCRdb's version includes in-frame clones alone and lacks a portion of them. Here the sample spans tens of thousands of clones, approximately 90% being singletons. This material consisted of CD4+ or CD8+ T cells sorted from blood, taken in a trial of the OX40 agonist ivuxolimab. The TCR was taken from an adult with an advanced solid tumor such as melanoma, head and neck, liver or kidney cancer. This chain uses TRBV27 with TRBJ1-2; the D is unclear. Here the CDR3 DNA reads TGTGCCAGCAGTCCGTCCGGGAGTCCAAATGGCTACACCTTC. Protein product: CASSPSGSPNGYTF.